A single sample gave rise to the 18 T cell receptor beta chains below, sequenced in a study of cytomegalovirus exposure and HLA in healthy donors. Primers included in the PCR were 60 Vbeta and 13 Jbeta primers. Repertoires were generated with immunoSEQ multiplex PCR, while TCRdb's copy carries only in-frame clones and drops some. The table includes roughly 130,000 clones, around two thirds detected once. The sequencing sample was made of PBMCs. The receptors shown here come from a middle-aged woman in good health and CMV-seropositive.

The gene calls are TRBV5-1 and TRBJ2-7, with 9 bases aligning to TRBD1. Germline CDR1 SGHRS, CDR2 YFSETQ. This CDR3 region has 16 residues. V shed 7 bases, J shed 4 bases, and the junction held 15 bases outside the gene matches. The DNA of the CDR3 is TGCGCCAGCCATGCGGGACAGGGTAAACCTTGGTACGAGCAGTACTTC. Its translation: CASHAGQGKPWYEQYF.

V gene TRBV6-5 combines with J gene TRBJ1-1; 7 bases agree with TRBD1. In germline, CDR1 is MNHEY, CDR2 SVGAGI. V lost 6 bases and J lost 5; bases outside the gene matches: 6. CDR3 length: 13 amino acids. Written as DNA, the CDR3 is TGTGCCAGCAGACGTTACAGGGGTACTGAAGCTTTCTTT. It codes for CASRRYRGTEAFF.

V is TRBV7-9 and J is TRBJ1-2, with D unresolved. The CDR3 is made up of 15 amino acids. With 1 base removed from V and 0 bases from J, the gap between germline ends came to 9 bases. Germline loops: CDR1 SEHNR, CDR2 FQNEAQ (reference sequence). The CDR3 DNA follows: TGTGCCAGCAGCTTAGGGGAGGGAACTAACTATGGCTACACCTTC. Its translation is CASSLGEGTNYGYTF.

The chain links TRBV7-3 to TRBJ1-1; D possibly corresponds to TRBD1 (6 bases). Germline V lookup: CDR1 SGHTA, CDR2 FQGTGA. This CDR3 comprises 15 residues. V lost 6 bases, J lost 0 bases, and 14 bases lay in between. The CDR3 region has the DNA TGTGCCAGCAGGCTTCAAGGGGGAGTGAACACTGAAGCTTTCTTT. Translated: CASRLQGGVNTEAFF.

V is TRBV28 and J is TRBJ2-3; 8 bases agree with TRBD2. The CDR3 totals 16 residues. Germline V gene sequence: CDR1 MDHEN, CDR2 SYDVKM. Losses at the gene ends were 5 bases for V and 1 base for J; bases not matched to a gene: 8. The CDR3 protein is CASSAGGALGTDTQYF. CDR3 nucleotide sequence: TGTGCCAGCAGTGCCGGGGGGGCCCTCGGCACAGATACGCAGTATTTT.

This clone was counted a few times. The V and J genes are TRBV7-9 and TRBJ2-7, with D unresolved. This CDR3 comprises 13 residues. V lost 9 bases and J lost 5, with 17 bases in between. Germline loops: CDR1 SEHNR, CDR2 FQNEAQ (reference sequence). CDR3 region: CASSQDSENEQYF. CDR3 nucleotides: TGTGCCAGTAGCCAGGATTCCGAAAACGAGCAGTACTTC.

This chain uses TRBV11-2 with TRBJ2-2; D is perhaps TRBD1 (5 bases). In germline, CDR1 is SGHAT, CDR2 FQNNGV. CDR3 size: 15 residues. V was trimmed by 1 base and J by 0 bases, leaving 6 bases between them. CDR3 loop: CASSLAGTNTGELFF. The CDR3 DNA follows: TGTGCCAGCAGCTTAGCAGGGACGAACACCGGGGAGCTGTTTTTT.

The rearrangement links TRBV9 to TRBJ2-2; tentative D call: TRBD1 (5 bases). This CDR3 comprises 13 residues. Germline V gene lookup returns CDR1 SGDLS and CDR2 YYNGEE. Between the trimmed V and J ends, which lost 2 bases and 6 bases, there was a span of 8 bases. The CDR3 sequence: CASSVPGSGELFF. CDR3 nucleotide sequence: TGTGCCAGCAGCGTCCCAGGGTCCGGGGAGCTGTTTTTT.

The chain is built from TRBV2 and TRBJ1-6; D gene uncertain. The CDR3 is made up of 12 amino acids. Germline V gene data show CDR1 as SNHLY and CDR2 as FYNNEI. The V and J ends lost 7 bases and 5 bases respectively, with 6 bases between them. CDR3 loop: CASTRDNSPLHF. The CDR3, as DNA: TGTGCCAGCACAAGAGATAATTCACCCCTCCACTTT.

The chain links TRBV6-4 to TRBJ2-1, with TRBD2 identical over 9 bases. Losses at the gene ends were 2 bases for V and 7 bases for J; bases not matched to a gene: 6. The V gene's germline CDR1 is MRHNA and CDR2 SNTAGT. This CDR3 has 15 residues. The CDR3 is CASSDAGGPGNEQFF. For the CDR3, the DNA is TGTGCCAGCAGTGACGCGGGAGGGCCGGGGAATGAGCAGTTCTTC.

The sample holds one count of this clone. This chain links TRBV27 with TRBJ2-7; a possible D gene is TRBD2 (6 bases). Deletions cut 6 bases from V and 5 bases from J, with 14 bases between. From germline, CDR1 is MNHEY and CDR2 SMNVEV (reference sequence). The CDR3 is made up of 13 amino acids. The CDR3, as DNA: TGTGCCAGCAGGCCGGGAGCCCAAGACGAGCAGTACTTC. Translated: CASRPGAQDEQYF.

This chain joins TRBV19 and TRBJ2-3; 7 bases agree with TRBD1. V was pared by 3 bases and J by 0 bases, with 3 bases of the junction left unmatched. Germline V gene lookup returns CDR1 LNHDA and CDR2 SQIVND (reference sequence). The CDR3 totals 15 residues. CDR3 in amino acids: CASSMPGQSTDTQYF. The CDR3 DNA reads as TGTGCCAGTAGTATGCCGGGACAGAGCACAGATACGCAGTATTTT.

The rearrangement links TRBV2 to TRBJ2-3; 7 bases match TRBD2. This CDR3 spans 13 amino acids. Trimming took 7 bases from V and 0 from J; bases not matched to a gene: 1. Germline CDR1 is SNHLY and CDR2 is FYNNEI. This chain's CDR3 is CASTGGSTDTQYF. CDR3 bases: TGTGCCAGCACGGGGGGTAGCACAGATACGCAGTATTTT.

This clone has just a few counts. The CDR3 bases are TGCAGCGTCTACGGACAGGGACTAGCTGGCACCGGGGAGCTGTTTTTT. Its translation is CSVYGQGLAGTGELFF. The V and J genes are TRBV29-1 and TRBJ2-2; possible D gene TRBD2, 9 bases. The germline V gene encodes CDR1 SQVTM and CDR2 ANQGSEA. Trimming left V 6 bases short and J 4 bases short, with 21 bases between. This CDR3 region has 16 residues.

There are a few counts of this clone. The V and J genes are TRBV6-1 and TRBJ2-2; the D gene is possibly TRBD2 (6 bases). This CDR3 contains 15 residues. V dropped 7 bases and J dropped 5 bases, with 17 bases sitting between them. Germline loops: CDR1 MNHNS, CDR2 SASEGT. CDR3 nucleotide sequence: TGTGCCAGCAACGATATAGGACGGGAGACCGGGGAGCTGTTTTTT. The encoded protein is CASNDIGRETGELFF.

The CDR3, as DNA: TGTGCCATCAGAGCGGGACTAGCGGACAATGAGCAGTTCTTC. It yields the protein CAIRAGLADNEQFF. The chain uses TRBV10-3 and TRBJ2-1; 11 bases fit TRBD2. Trimming cost V 6 bases and J 5 bases; bases outside gene matches: 3. CDR3 length equals 14 residues. Germline assignment: CDR1 ENHRY and CDR2 SYGVKD.

The CDR3: CALVAGGPRNEQFF. For the CDR3, the DNA is TGTGCCTTGGTAGCGGGGGGGCCCCGGAATGAGCAGTTCTTC. The chain carries TRBV6-6 and TRBJ2-1, with 11 bases identical to TRBD2. CDR1 MNHNY and CDR2 SVGAGI come from the germline V gene (reference sequence). The CDR3 runs to 14 residues. Trimming cost V 11 bases and J 7 bases; bases outside gene matches: 10.

The genes are TRBV2 and TRBJ2-5; TRBD1 agrees at 7 bases. The CDR3 is 14 residues long. J lost 2 bases, V lost 4 bases, and 4 bases had no gene match. Germline CDR1 SNHLY, CDR2 FYNNEI. CDR3 residues: CASSGGQEQETQYF. In nucleotides, the CDR3 is TGTGCCAGCAGTGGAGGACAGGAACAAGAGACCCAGTACTTC. Variable domain in full (rest from reference TRBV2 and TRBJ2-5): EPEVTQTPSHQVTQMGQEVILRCVPISNHLYFYWYRQILGQKVEFLVSFYNNEISEKSEIFDDQFSVERPDGSNFTLKIRSTKLEDSAMYFCASSGGQEQETQYFGPGTRLLVL.